This entry lists 5 T cell receptor beta chains sequenced from one sample in a study of blood T cell repertoires in COVID-19. The repertoire was sequenced with immunoSEQ multiplex PCR; TCRdb's copy has only in-frame clones and lacks some. The table has 250,000 to 350,000 clones, 85% seen once. What was sequenced was PBMCs or T cells enriched from blood (not recorded which). The receptor set was obtained from a woman between 45 and 65 years old who had recovered from COVID-19.

The chain is built from TRBV10-3 and TRBJ2-5; 7 bases map to TRBD1. V lost 10 bases to trimming and J lost 7 bases; unmatched junction nucleotides: 9. The CDR3 totals 12 residues. Germline lookup yields CDR1 ENHRY and CDR2 SYGVKD. The CDR3 nucleotides read TGTGCCACCGGGGACAGCCATGGGACCCAGTACTTC. Protein product: CATGDSHGTQYF.

The gene calls are TRBV18 and TRBJ2-7, with D possibly matching TRBD1 (6 bases). This CDR3 region has 14 residues. Trimming shortened V by 2 bases and J by 6 bases, and 14 bases separated the two germline ends. The V gene's germline CDR1 is KGHSH and CDR2 LQKENI. The CDR3 sequence is CASSPWTASTEQYF. The CDR3 DNA follows: TGTGCCAGCTCACCATGGACAGCATCTACCGAGCAGTACTTC.

This clone has only a few counts. The rearrangement joins TRBV5-4 to TRBJ1-5, with TRBD1 as a possible D gene (6 bases). Between the trimmed V and J ends, which lost 0 bases and 8 bases, there was a span of 9 bases. There are 13 residues in the CDR3. Germline CDR1 reads SGHNT; CDR2 reads YYREEE (reference sequence). The CDR3 loop is CASSLAPGEPQHF. DNA of the CDR3: TGTGCCAGCAGCTTGGCGCCAGGGGAGCCCCAGCATTTT.

V is TRBV6-5 and J is TRBJ2-7, with D tentatively TRBD1 (5 bases). Germline lookup yields CDR1 MNHEY and CDR2 SVGAGI. This CDR3 contains 12 residues. Deletions cut 5 bases from V and 5 bases from J, with 10 bases between. The CDR3: CASSRGMDEQYF. Written as DNA, the CDR3 is TGTGCCAGCAGTAGGGGAATGGACGAGCAGTACTTC.

Only one count was recorded for this clone. The chain combines TRBV30 with TRBJ1-3; a possible D gene is TRBD1 (5 bases). Trimming removed 3 bases at V and 2 bases at J, with 14 bases between. CDR1 and CDR2 (germline): GTSNPN, SVGIG (reference sequence). The length of the CDR3 is 15 residues. The CDR3 here is CAWSPGTPPGNTIYF. The DNA of the CDR3 is TGTGCCTGGAGCCCCGGGACTCCTCCTGGAAACACCATATATTTT. The full variable domain, its missing parts supplied by reference TRBV30 and TRBJ1-3, is SQTIHQWPATLVQPVGSPLSLECTVEGTSNPNLYWYRQAAGRGLQLLFYSVGIGQISSEVPQNLSASRPQDRQFILSSKKLLLSDSGFYLCAWSPGTPPGNTIYFGEGSWLTVV.